This T cell receptor beta chain was identified during a study of monozygotic twins with inflammatory bowel disease. General study findings and limits: It was in IBD patients that TCRbeta diversity (inverse Simpson) was lower than in healthy co-twins.

Worth noting for this clonotype: The antigen remains undetermined.

TCRdb re-called the 5' RACE reads and shows each CDR3 protein once, DNA omitted. Its clone listing holds more than 95,000 distinct CDR3 sequences. The CDR3 is 12 amino acids. CDR1 is KGHSH and CDR2 is LQKENI in the germline V gene. Specimen: blood. This clonotype originated in a human donor with ulcerative colitis or Crohn's disease, or a healthy co-twin of an affected twin (not recorded which). The chain has TRBV18 and TRBJ2-1. The CDR3 sequence: CASSPGVHEQFF.